Below, one T cell receptor beta chain is given with its context. Time point defined: pretreatment peripheral blood. This specimen belongs to a study of PD-L1 blockade in urothelial cancer. The repertoire was sequenced with immunoSEQ multiplex PCR; TCRdb's copy has only in-frame clones and lacks some. The sample includes approximately 72,000 clones, approximately 86% of them seen just once. The CDR3 runs to 14 residues. The ends were cut back, 4 bases at V and 4 bases at J, with 13 bases in the middle. Looked up from germline, CDR1 is MNHNS and CDR2 is SASEGT. The starting material was PBMCs, obtained around atezolizumab (anti-PD-L1) treatment. The chain combines TRBV6-1 with TRBJ2-5, with D perhaps TRBD1 (5 bases). This receptor was identified in a man in his 60s with urothelial cancer. CDR3 sequence (DNA): TGTGCCAGCAGTGCCCAGGGAATCGGAGAGACCCAGTACTTC. Translating it yields CASSAQGIGETQYF.